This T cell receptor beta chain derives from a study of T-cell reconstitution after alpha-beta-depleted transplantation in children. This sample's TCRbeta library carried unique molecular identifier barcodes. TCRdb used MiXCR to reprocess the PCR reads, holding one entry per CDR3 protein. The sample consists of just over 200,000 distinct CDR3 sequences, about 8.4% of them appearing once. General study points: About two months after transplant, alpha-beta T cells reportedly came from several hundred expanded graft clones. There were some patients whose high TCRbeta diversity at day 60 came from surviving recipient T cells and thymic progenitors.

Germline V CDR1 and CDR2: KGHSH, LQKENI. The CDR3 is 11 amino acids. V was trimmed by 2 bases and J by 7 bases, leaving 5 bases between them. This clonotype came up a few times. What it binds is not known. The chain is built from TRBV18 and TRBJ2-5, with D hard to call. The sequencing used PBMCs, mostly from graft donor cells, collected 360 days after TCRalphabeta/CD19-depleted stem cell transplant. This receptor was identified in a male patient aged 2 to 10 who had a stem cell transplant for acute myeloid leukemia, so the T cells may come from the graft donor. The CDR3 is CASSPGMTQYF. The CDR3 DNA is TGTGCCAGCTCACCAGGGATGACCCAGTACTTC.